These T cell receptor beta chains were read from a single sample in a study of cytomegalovirus exposure and HLA in healthy donors. TCRdb's copy holds only in-frame clones and misses some; the assay was immunoSEQ multiplex PCR. The sample has roughly 180,000 clones; around 82% are singletons. The sample taken for sequencing was PBMCs. These receptors were collected from a woman between 45 and 65 years old in good health and CMV-seropositive. CDR3s include the opening cysteine and the closing phenylalanine or tryptophan. A D gene is named only where the DNA matches it firmly. Only part of the rows carry a size: once, few, many, or a class if the clone is expanded.

d_call	j_call	v_call	clone_size	cdr3_aa	cdr3_nt
NA	TRBJ2-5	TRBV4-1	NA	CASSHGAENQETQYF	TGCGCCAGCAGCCATGGAGCGGAGAACCAAGAGACCCAGTACTTC
NA	TRBJ2-5	TRBV6-1	once	CASSGLASGETQYF	TGTGCCAGCAGTGGTTTAGCGTCGGGGGAGACCCAGTACTTC
TRBD2	TRBJ2-7	TRBV30	NA	CAWSVVGGDEQYF	TGTGCCTGGAGTGTGGTTGGGGGGGACGAGCAGTACTTC
TRBD2	TRBJ2-1	TRBV25-1	NA	CASSRLAGVNEQFF	TGTGCCAGCAGTCGACTAGCGGGGGTAAATGAGCAGTTCTTC
NA	TRBJ2-1	TRBV4-1	NA	CASSQGLVRLGIDEQFF	TGCGCCAGCAGCCAGGGACTCGTTCGGCTAGGAATCGATGAGCAGTTCTTC
TRBD2	TRBJ2-3	TRBV6-5	NA	CASRPRGGLSDTQYF	TGTGCCAGTAGACCCCGGGGGGGCCTTTCAGATACGCAGTATTTT
TRBD1	TRBJ1-6	TRBV18	NA	CASSPGQGLNSPLHF	TGTGCCAGCTCACCGGGACAGGGTCTGAATTCACCCCTCCACTTT
NA	TRBJ2-1	TRBV7-9	NA	CASSLWGHGRDEQFF	TGTGCCAGTAGCTTATGGGGACATGGACGAGATGAGCAGTTCTTC
TRBD2	TRBJ2-7	TRBV6-1	NA	CASSERLADNFPYEQYF	TGTGCCAGCAGTGAACGACTAGCGGATAACTTTCCCTACGAGCAGTACTTC
NA	TRBJ1-1	TRBV7-9	once	CASSLKPNAEAFF	TGTGCCAGCAGCTTAAAACCTAACGCTGAAGCTTTCTTT
NA	TRBJ1-4	TRBV27	NA	CASSWPPRTASPTNEKLFF	TGTGCCAGCAGTTGGCCCCCCCGGACAGCAAGTCCAACTAATGAAAAACTGTTTTTT
NA	TRBJ1-1	TRBV15	once	CTTSRSGETEAFF	TGTACCACCAGCAGATCAGGGGAGACTGAAGCTTTCTTT
TRBD1	TRBJ1-2	TRBV6-1	NA	CASRETGEYYGYTF	TGTGCCAGCAGGGAGACAGGGGAATATTATGGCTACACCTTC
NA	TRBJ1-5	TRBV6-4	NA	CASSVGTPRINQPQHF	TGTGCCAGCAGCGTTGGGACACCGCGGATAAATCAGCCCCAGCATTTT
NA	TRBJ1-2	TRBV4-2	NA	CASSHIRVGYTF	TGTGCCAGCAGCCATATCAGGGTTGGCTACACCTTC
NA	TRBJ2-6	TRBV5-4	NA	CASSFPDRGRDGGANVLTF	TGTGCCAGCAGCTTCCCCGACAGAGGCAGGGATGGAGGGGCCAACGTCCTGACTTTC
TRBD2	TRBJ2-1	TRBV2	NA	CASRNSGTSGNEQFF	TGTGCCAGCCGGAACTCCGGGACTAGCGGCAATGAGCAGTTCTTC
NA	TRBJ2-6	TRBV7-9	NA	CASSLALSYGPSGANVLTF	TGTGCCAGCAGCTTAGCGCTATCCTATGGTCCTTCTGGGGCCAACGTCCTGACTTTC
NA	TRBJ1-2	TRBV14	NA	CASSQEQGRGYTF	TGTGCCAGCAGCCAAGAGCAGGGTAGAGGCTACACCTTC
TRBD2	TRBJ2-1	TRBV5-6	NA	CASSLGGGDEQFF	TGTGCCAGCAGCTTGGGCGGGGGTGATGAGCAGTTCTTC
TRBD1	TRBJ2-2	TRBV5-6	NA	CASSSGTGANTGELFF	TGTGCCAGCAGCTCCGGGACAGGGGCGAACACCGGGGAGCTGTTTTTT
TRBD1	TRBJ1-2	TRBV28	NA	CASSLGQNYGYTF	TGTGCCAGCAGTTTGGGACAGAACTATGGCTACACCTTC
TRBD2	TRBJ2-1	TRBV7-9	NA	CASSLGGAGGYNEQFF	TGTGCCAGCAGCTTAGGGGGCGCGGGGGGGTACAATGAGCAGTTCTTC
TRBD1	TRBJ1-5	TRBV30	NA	CAWSVQGASGNQPQHF	TGTGCCTGGAGTGTACAGGGGGCGTCGGGCAATCAGCCCCAGCATTTT
TRBD1	TRBJ1-2	TRBV6-5	NA	CASSYSAGGYGYTF	TGTGCCAGCAGTTACTCGGCAGGGGGCTATGGCTACACCTTC
TRBD1	TRBJ1-5	TRBV29-1	NA	CSVQQGGNQPQHF	TGCAGCGTTCAACAGGGGGGTAATCAGCCCCAGCATTTT
TRBD1	TRBJ1-2	TRBV2	NA	CASSGGQSVNYGYTF	TGTGCCAGCAGTGGGGGACAGTCCGTTAACTATGGCTACACCTTC
NA	TRBJ1-1	TRBV29-1	NA	CSVNLRVSNTEAFF	TGCAGCGTTAATCTGAGGGTATCGAACACTGAAGCTTTCTTT
TRBD2	TRBJ2-2	TRBV6-1	NA	CASSQRGSTGELFF	TGTGCCAGCAGCCAGCGGGGGTCCACCGGGGAGCTGTTTTTT
TRBD2	TRBJ2-1	TRBV11-1	NA	CASTAGGPYNEQFF	TGTGCCAGTACCGCGGGGGGGCCCTACAATGAGCAGTTCTTC
TRBD1	TRBJ1-4	TRBV5-1	NA	CASSLGRTGGANEKLFF	TGCGCCAGCAGCCTGGGGCGCACAGGGGGCGCGAATGAAAAACTGTTTTTT
TRBD1	TRBJ2-7	TRBV15	NA	CATSTDRAYEQYF	TGTGCCACCAGCACGGACAGGGCGTACGAGCAGTACTTC
TRBD2	TRBJ2-1	TRBV11-3	NA	CASSSSGAAYNEQFF	TGTGCCAGCAGCTCGAGCGGGGCCGCCTACAATGAGCAGTTCTTC
TRBD1	TRBJ2-5	TRBV19	NA	CASTFMTGGKETQYF	TGTGCCAGTACCTTCATGACAGGGGGCAAGGAGACCCAGTACTTC
NA	TRBJ1-1	TRBV9	NA	CASSVLMNTEAFF	TGTGCCAGCAGCGTATTAATGAACACTGAAGCTTTCTTT
NA	TRBJ1-4	TRBV29-1	NA	CSVGLGSTNEKLFF	TGCAGCGTAGGACTAGGGTCCACTAATGAAAAACTGTTTTTT
NA	TRBJ1-1	TRBV28	NA	CASSFGGSSEAFF	TGTGCCAGCAGTTTTGGGGGCTCAAGTGAAGCTTTCTTT
TRBD1	TRBJ1-4	TRBV19	NA	CASSKPGQYHEKLFF	TGTGCCAGTAGTAAACCGGGACAGTACCATGAAAAACTGTTTTTT
NA	TRBJ1-4	TRBV30	NA	CAWSVSRVRTNEKLFF	TGTGCCTGGAGTGTAAGCAGGGTCAGGACTAATGAAAAACTGTTTTTT
TRBD1	TRBJ2-3	TRBV30	NA	CAWKRQGRTDTQYF	TGTGCCTGGAAGAGACAGGGGCGCACAGATACGCAGTATTTT
NA	TRBJ2-7	TRBV5-5	NA	CASSLGGPGTYEQYF	TGTGCCAGCAGCTTGGGAGGGCCGGGCACCTACGAGCAGTACTTC
NA	TRBJ1-1	TRBV29-1	NA	CSVERRNTEAFF	TGCAGCGTTGAAAGGAGGAACACTGAAGCTTTCTTT
NA	TRBJ1-5	TRBV19	NA	CASSMAAGNWVGQPQHF	TGTGCCAGTAGTATGGCGGCAGGGAATTGGGTAGGTCAGCCCCAGCATTTT
NA	TRBJ1-4	TRBV14	few	CASSQDREGKLFF	TGTGCCAGCAGCCAAGATCGGGAGGGAAAACTGTTTTTT